This T cell receptor beta chain was captured in a study of blood T cell repertoires in COVID-19. Study background: Both acute and convalescent COVID-19 samples were obtained from the United States, Italy and Spain. The analysed material was cDNA or gDNA that came from T cells, B-cell-depleted T cells, or PBMCs.

Original data processing: Amplification from reference gene primers served as the basis for estimated nucleated cell counts. Libraries were prepared by immunoSEQ multiplex PCR; TCRdb keeps only in-frame clonotypes and omits some of them. Clone size and the V and J calls come from that table; the DNA yielded D and trimming. Seen here are roughly 200,000 clones, 87% observed once, and the top ten hold around a fifth. The CDR3 has 13 amino acids. Trimming cost V 3 bases and J 1 base, with 6 bases left between them. The germline gives CDR1 MNHEY, CDR2 SMNVEV (reference sequence). Sequencing was performed on peripheral blood. The rearrangement joins TRBV27 to TRBJ1-1; no clear D. The clonotype was recovered from a man aged 55-75 years with active or convalescent COVID-19. CDR3 residues: CASSFRENTEAFF. The DNA of the CDR3 is TGTGCCAGCAGTTTCCGGGAGAACACTGAAGCTTTCTTT.